This passage covers 13 T cell receptor beta chains from one sample sequenced in a study of control samples from healthy donors and cancer patients. Clones were sequenced by immunoSEQ multiplex PCR, and TCRdb holds only the in-frame ones, with some missing. The sample carries 45,000 to 65,000 clones, about nine tenths recorded once. The sequencing sample was made of PBMCs. The receptors derive from a man aged 45-65 years with head and neck cancer.

In its sample, this clone was seen a few times. The chain's CDR3 is CACRDRGVEKLFF. CDR3 in DNA: TGTGCCTGTCGGGACAGGGGTGTTGAAAAACTGTTTTTT. V gene TRBV30 combines with J gene TRBJ1-4, with 10 bases that match TRBD1. The germline V gene has CDR1 GTSNPN and CDR2 SVGIG (reference sequence). The CDR3 is 13 amino acids. After removal of 6 bases from V and 7 bases from J, the junction contained 5 bases not matched to a gene.

CDR3 loop: CASSSLRQALTEAFF. As DNA, the CDR3 is TGTGCCAGCAGCTCTCTTAGACAGGCTTTGACTGAAGCTTTCTTT. The chain couples TRBV5-4 to TRBJ1-1, with TRBD1 as a possible D gene (6 bases). The CDR3 runs 15 residues. Germline V gene sequence: CDR1 SGHNT, CDR2 YYREEE (reference sequence). Trimming shortened V by 3 bases and J by 5 bases, and 17 bases separated the two germline ends.

The V gene is TRBV27, the J gene TRBJ1-1; D unresolved. The V and J ends lost 3 bases and 0 bases respectively, with 5 bases between them. Germline CDR1 reads MNHEY; CDR2 reads SMNVEV (reference sequence). This CDR3 contains 13 residues. CDR3: CASSFRVNTEAFF. DNA for the CDR3: TGTGCCAGCAGTTTCCGGGTGAACACTGAAGCTTTCTTT.

The chain couples TRBV7-6 to TRBJ2-5, with D perhaps TRBD1 (6 bases). The CDR3 loop spans 17 amino acids. Germline loops: CDR1 SGHVS, CDR2 FNYEAQ. V gave up 2 bases and J gave up 4 bases, with 20 bases separating them. CDR3 bases: TGTGCCAGCAGCTTATATCAATCAGGGGTTGCGAGAGAGACCCAGTACTTC. Translated, it gives CASSLYQSGVARETQYF.

The chain couples TRBV2 to TRBJ2-3, with D unresolved. The germline V gene encodes CDR1 SNHLY and CDR2 FYNNEI. The V and J ends lost 8 bases and 2 bases respectively, with 11 bases between them. This CDR3 is 13 amino acids long. Here the CDR3 DNA reads TGTGCCAGCCTTCTGCTTACCACAGATACGCAGTATTTT. It specifies CASLLLTTDTQYF.

J is TRBJ1-5 and V is TRBV6-6; TRBD1 agrees at 8 bases. CDR3 length equals 15 residues. Trimming took 4 bases from V and 10 from J; bases not matched to a gene: 12. The germline CDR1 and CDR2 sequences are MNHNY and SVGAGI (reference sequence). CDR3 loop: CASSWDRRPRGPQHF. The CDR3 bases are TGTGCCAGCAGTTGGGACAGGCGCCCTAGAGGTCCCCAGCATTTT.

The chain links TRBV27 to TRBJ2-5, with TRBD1 as a possible D gene (6 bases). V lost 7 bases and J lost 5, with 20 bases in between. CDR1 and CDR2 from the germline V gene are MNHEY and SMNVEV (reference sequence). The CDR3 has 15 residues. CDR3 coding DNA: TGTGCCAGCAAGAAAGGTCTGAGGGGGATCGAGACCCAGTACTTC. This sequence encodes CASKKGLRGIETQYF.

The chain recombines TRBV4-3 with TRBJ2-7; no reliable D call. CDR3 size: 17 residues. The germline gives CDR1 LGHNA, CDR2 YSLEER. With 0 bases removed from V and 6 bases from J, the gap between germline ends came to 21 bases. CDR3 in amino acids: CASSQDRVSTRNSEQYF. The DNA of the CDR3 is TGCGCCAGCAGCCAAGATCGGGTATCGACCCGGAATAGCGAGCAGTACTTC.

The chain recombines TRBV7-9 with TRBJ2-1; D is uncertain. With 4 bases removed from V and 10 bases from J, the gap between germline ends came to 11 bases. Germline values: CDR1 SEHNR, CDR2 FQNEAQ (reference sequence). CDR3 length equals 12 residues. For the CDR3, the DNA is TGTGCCAGCAGCTCTCTCCAGGCGGAGCAGTTCTTC. Translated: CASSSLQAEQFF.

The chain couples TRBV28 to TRBJ2-1; 13 bases map to TRBD2. V dropped 6 bases and J dropped 4; count of bases not matched to a gene: 9. The germline V gene has CDR1 MDHEN and CDR2 SYDVKM. The CDR3 runs to 17 residues. DNA for the CDR3: TGTGCCAGCAGAGCTACCCGGGGACTAGCGGGATACAATGAGCAGTTCTTC. Its protein is CASRATRGLAGYNEQFF. The variable domain in full, with the rest retrieved from reference TRBV28 and TRBJ2-1, is DVKVTQSSRYLVKRTGEKVFLECVQDMDHENMFWYRQDPGLGLRLIYFSYDVKMKEKGDIPEGYSVSREKKERFSLILESASTNQTSMYLCASRATRGLAGYNEQFFGPGTRLTVL.

This clone was seen more than once but under ten times. V usage is TRBV5-4 and J usage is TRBJ1-1, with D perhaps TRBD1 (5 bases). V was shortened by 6 bases and J by 5 bases, with 20 bases between the two germline ends. The CDR3 loop spans 15 amino acids. From germline, CDR1 is SGHNT and CDR2 YYREEE (reference sequence). CDR3 in amino acids: CASIPIGTGRTEAFF. The CDR3 DNA follows: TGTGCCAGCATCCCTATCGGGACCGGAAGAACTGAAGCTTTCTTT.

CDR3 region: CASSGQPNQAYNEQFF. The CDR3 DNA reads TGTGCCAGCAGCGGACAACCGAACCAAGCCTACAATGAGCAGTTCTTC. The rearrangement uses TRBV3-1 (or the pseudogene TRBV3-2) and TRBJ2-1; D perhaps matches TRBD1 (5 bases). Germline-derived CDR1 and CDR2 are LGHDT and YNNKEL (reference sequence). This CDR3 contains 16 residues. The V gene lost 5 bases and the J gene lost 2 bases, with 16 bases spanning the gap.

A single count supports this clone. Additional DNA sequences in this sample encode the identical CDR3. The chain carries TRBV10-3 and TRBJ2-3; the D call may be TRBD1 or TRBD2 (5 bases each). Germline assignment: CDR1 ENHRY and CDR2 SYGVKD. This CDR3 is 15 amino acids long. Trimming left V 4 bases short and J 2 bases short, with 13 bases between. CDR3 region: CAISVAGRDTDTQYF. CDR3 DNA: TGTGCCATCAGTGTTGCAGGGAGAGACACAGATACGCAGTATTTT.